This TCR beta chain was identified in a study of blood T cell repertoires in COVID-19. On the study more broadly: Acute-phase and convalescent COVID-19 samples originated in the United States, Italy and Spain. T cells, B-cell-depleted T cells, or PBMCs provided the cDNA or gDNA that served as material.

Trimming cost V 0 bases and J 0 bases; bases outside gene matches: 11. CDR3 length: 19 amino acids. In germline, CDR1 is SGDLS, CDR2 YYNGEE. Authors' data handling: Estimated nucleated cell counts came from reference gene primer amplification. Generated by immunoSEQ multiplex PCR, the TCRdb table keeps only in-frame clones and is missing some. Clone size and V and J calls were adopted from that table, with D and trimming inferred from the DNA. The data show under 200,000 clones, approximately 90% seen once. This TCR was recovered from a man over 45 who had recovered from COVID-19. Sequenced: peripheral blood. The rearrangement joins TRBV9 to TRBJ1-3, with 8 nucleotides matching TRBD1. As DNA, the CDR3 is TGTGCCAGCAGCGTAGGGGTCCCGACAGGGGCCCACTCTGGAAACACCATATATTTT. Protein: CASSVGVPTGAHSGNTIYF.